The 10 T cell receptor beta chains listed next were all sequenced from one sample in a study of blood T cell repertoires in COVID-19. This table comes from immunoSEQ multiplex PCR, and its TCRdb copy is limited to in-frame clones, with some not included. Of under 35,000 clones listed, over 75% are singletons. Sample: peripheral blood. These receptors originate from a man in his sixties with active COVID-19.

V is TRBV28 and J is TRBJ1-1; 9 bases are a match to TRBD1. This CDR3 contains 14 residues. The V and J ends lost 10 bases and 5 bases, in that order; junction bases with no gene match: 11. CDR1 is MDHEN and CDR2 is SYDVKM in the germline V gene. In DNA, the CDR3 is TGTGCCACCGGAAACAGGGGGCGCGTAACTGAAGCTTTCTTT. This gives the protein CATGNRGRVTEAFF. Full variable domain (remainder filled in from reference TRBV28 and TRBJ1-1): DVKVTQSSRYLVKRTGEKVFLECVQDMDHENMFWYRQDPGLGLRLIYFSYDVKMKEKGDIPEGYSVSREKKERFSLILESASTNQTSMYLCATGNRGRVTEAFFGQGTRLTVV.

The chain employs TRBV7-8 and TRBJ1-4, with D perhaps matching TRBD1 (6 bases). With 5 bases removed from V and 8 bases from J, the gap between germline ends came to 12 bases. CDR3 size: 13 residues. Germline V gives CDR1 SGHVS, CDR2 FQNEAQ. The CDR3 nucleotides read TGTGCCAGCAGCGTACAGGGTCCGGAAAAACTGTTTTTT. Translated: CASSVQGPEKLFF.

The rearrangement links TRBV19 to TRBJ2-7; tentatively, D is TRBD2 (5 bases). Germline V gives CDR1 LNHDA, CDR2 SQIVND (reference sequence). The CDR3 is made up of 16 amino acids. V was shortened by 3 bases and J by 0 bases, with 15 bases between the two germline ends. The CDR3 sequence: CASSISGSASSYEQYF. The DNA of the CDR3 is TGTGCCAGTAGTATTAGTGGTAGCGCGAGCTCCTACGAGCAGTACTTC.

The chain links TRBV4-2 to TRBJ1-1, with 8 bases aligning to TRBD1. Unmatched junction bases numbered 16, after V lost 5 bases and J lost 5 bases. The CDR3 sequence is 17 residues long. Germline loops: CDR1 LGHNA, CDR2 YNFKEQ. The CDR3 DNA reads as TGTGCCAGCAGCGAAGCAGAGGGACAGGTTGTGGATACTGAAGCTTTCTTT. Protein product: CASSEAEGQVVDTEAFF.

The chain is built from TRBV27 and TRBJ2-1; D is unclear. V was shortened by 6 bases and J by 8 bases, with 20 bases between the two germline ends. Per germline, CDR1 MNHEY and CDR2 SMNVEV (reference sequence). This CDR3 contains 15 residues. CDR3 in amino acids: CASSPFVGRRDEQFF. The DNA of the CDR3 is TGTGCCAGCAGCCCTTTCGTTGGTCGCCGGGATGAGCAGTTCTTC.

The chain is built from TRBV5-1 and TRBJ2-3; 7 bases align to TRBD1. The CDR3 totals 15 residues. Unmatched junction bases numbered 5, after V lost 4 bases and J lost 0 bases. Germline V gene lookup returns CDR1 SGHRS and CDR2 YFSETQ. CDR3 sequence: CASSHRTGSTDTQYF. CDR3 nucleotides: TGCGCCAGCAGCCACCGGACAGGCAGCACAGATACGCAGTATTTT.

The chain links TRBV5-6 to TRBJ2-3; 13 bases map to TRBD2. The CDR3 is 19 amino acids. Germline CDR1 SGHDT, CDR2 YYEEEE. V shed 0 bases and J 2 bases; nucleotides not matched to a gene: 9. The CDR3 loop is CASSLGLAGGWGNTDTQYF. CDR3 DNA: TGTGCCAGCAGCTTGGGACTAGCGGGAGGATGGGGTAACACAGATACGCAGTATTTT.

This clone is medium-sized (0.01 to 0.1%) by share. This chain connects TRBV7-8 to TRBJ1-2; no definite D call. The CDR3 extends over 16 amino acids. V lost 1 base to trimming and J lost 4 bases, with 16 bases between them. The V gene's germline CDR1 is SGHVS and CDR2 FQNEAQ. DNA for the CDR3: TGTGCCAGCAGCTTAGGGTCGGCAGGCGTACCCTATGGCTACACCTTC. Encoded protein: CASSLGSAGVPYGYTF.

V gene TRBV6-2 or TRBV6-3 combines with J gene TRBJ2-5; perhaps TRBD1 as D (5 bases). The ends were cut back, 0 bases at V and 6 bases at J, with 14 bases in the middle. Germline-derived CDR1 and CDR2 are MNHEY and SVGEGT. The CDR3 consists of 15 residues. The CDR3 here is CASSYSVQGWKTQYF. As DNA, the CDR3 is TGTGCCAGCAGTTACTCGGTCCAGGGTTGGAAGACCCAGTACTTC.

The rearrangement uses TRBV2 and TRBJ1-2; the match to TRBD1 covers 10 bases. This CDR3 region has 14 residues. The germline CDR1 and CDR2 sequences are SNHLY and FYNNEI. V lost 10 bases, J lost 8 bases, and 13 bases stayed unmatched. The CDR3 DNA sequence: TGTGCCACCGAGACCGGGACAGGGGTGAAAGGCTACACCTTC. It specifies CATETGTGVKGYTF. The complete variable domain, with remaining parts taken from reference TRBV2 and TRBJ1-2, reads EPEVTQTPSHQVTQMGQEVILRCVPISNHLYFYWYRQILGQKVEFLVSFYNNEISEKSEIFDDQFSVERPDGSNFTLKIRSTKLEDSAMYFCATETGTGVKGYTFGSGTRLTVV.